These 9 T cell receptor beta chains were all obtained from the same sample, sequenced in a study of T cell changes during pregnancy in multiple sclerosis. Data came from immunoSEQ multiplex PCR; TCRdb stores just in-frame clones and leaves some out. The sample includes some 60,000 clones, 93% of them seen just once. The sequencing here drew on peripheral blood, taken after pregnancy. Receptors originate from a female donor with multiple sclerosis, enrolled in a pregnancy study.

CDR3 nucleotides: TGTGCCATCAGTGAGTCTTCGGACAGGGGGCGACCCAAAAACATTCAGTACTTC. Residues: CAISESSDRGRPKNIQYF. This chain uses TRBV10-3 with TRBJ2-4; 11 positions match TRBD1. The CDR3 totals 18 residues. The J segment lost 2 bases and the V segment lost 0 bases, leaving 6 bases of the junction unmatched. Germline CDR1 and CDR2: ENHRY and SYGVKD.

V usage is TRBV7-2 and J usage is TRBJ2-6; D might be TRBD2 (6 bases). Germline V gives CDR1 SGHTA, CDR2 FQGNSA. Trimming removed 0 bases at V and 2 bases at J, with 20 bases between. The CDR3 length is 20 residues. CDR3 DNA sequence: TGTGCCAGCAGCTTAGCGGTAGGAGGGGTCTCCCCCCCTGGGGCCAACGTCCTGACTTTC. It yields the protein CASSLAVGGVSPPGANVLTF.

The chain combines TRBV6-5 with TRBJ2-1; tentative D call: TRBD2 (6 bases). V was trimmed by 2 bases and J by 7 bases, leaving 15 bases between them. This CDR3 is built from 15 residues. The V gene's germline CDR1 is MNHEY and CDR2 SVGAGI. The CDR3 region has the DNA TGTGCCAGCAGTTACCTAGGGACTTCAGGGAATGAGCAGTTCTTC. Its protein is CASSYLGTSGNEQFF.

The CDR3 loop is CASTNTGDYGYTF. As DNA, the CDR3 is TGTGCCAGCACCAATACGGGGGACTATGGCTACACCTTC. The chain joins TRBV11-3 to TRBJ1-2; TRBD1 might be the D (5 bases). Between the trimmed V and J ends, which lost 7 bases and 3 bases, there was a span of 12 bases. This CDR3 has 13 amino acids. In germline, CDR1 is SGHNT, CDR2 YENEEA. The full variable domain, completed using reference TRBV11-3 and TRBJ1-2, is EAGVVQSPRYKIIEKKQPVAFWCNPISGHNTLYWYLQNLGQGPELLIRYENEEAVDDSQLPKDRFSAERLKGVDSTLKIQPAELGDSAVYLCASTNTGDYGYTFGSGTRLTVV.

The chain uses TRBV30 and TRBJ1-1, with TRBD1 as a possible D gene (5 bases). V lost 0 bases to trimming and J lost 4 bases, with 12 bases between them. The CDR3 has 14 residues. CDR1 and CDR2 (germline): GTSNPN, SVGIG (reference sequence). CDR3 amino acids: CAWSVFGGPTEAFF. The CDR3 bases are TGTGCCTGGAGTGTATTCGGGGGTCCCACTGAAGCTTTCTTT.

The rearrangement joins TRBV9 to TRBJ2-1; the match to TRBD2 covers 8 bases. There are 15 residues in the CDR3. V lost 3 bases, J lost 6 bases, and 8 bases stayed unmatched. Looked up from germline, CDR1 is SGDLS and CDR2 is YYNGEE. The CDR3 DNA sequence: TGTGCCAGCAGCGAGGCGGGAGGTTCCCTCAATGAGCAGTTCTTC. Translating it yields CASSEAGGSLNEQFF.

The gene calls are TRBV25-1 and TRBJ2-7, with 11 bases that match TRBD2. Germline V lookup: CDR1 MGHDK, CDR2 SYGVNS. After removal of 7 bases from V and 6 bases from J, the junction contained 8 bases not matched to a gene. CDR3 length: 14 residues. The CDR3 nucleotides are TGTGCCAGCAAGGATAGCGGGAGGGTGGGCGAGCAGTACTTC. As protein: CASKDSGRVGEQYF.

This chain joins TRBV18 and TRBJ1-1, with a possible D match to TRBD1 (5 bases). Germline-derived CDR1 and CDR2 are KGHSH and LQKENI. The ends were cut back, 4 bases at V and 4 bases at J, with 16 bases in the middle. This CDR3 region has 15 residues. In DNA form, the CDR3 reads TGTGCCAGCTCACTCCACGGGGGGGAGGGCACTGAAGCTTTCTTT. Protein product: CASSLHGGEGTEAFF.

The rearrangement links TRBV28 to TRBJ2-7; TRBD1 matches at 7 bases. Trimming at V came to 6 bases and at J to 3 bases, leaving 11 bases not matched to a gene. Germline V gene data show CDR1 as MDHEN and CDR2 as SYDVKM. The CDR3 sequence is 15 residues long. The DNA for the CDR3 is TGTGCCAGCAGGCCGCGTACCGGGACAGTCTACGAGCAGTACTTC. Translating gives CASRPRTGTVYEQYF.